This entry describes one T cell receptor beta chain. Its antigen is still unknown. Cells designated naive CD8 were CD45RO-negative and were positively selected for CCR7, with terminally differentiated effector memory CD45RA+ cells excluded. Donors, without exception, were Caucasian adults residing in Nashville, Tennessee. At a deep level, the assay was run. This table comes from immunoSEQ multiplex PCR, and its TCRdb copy is limited to in-frame clones, with some not included. This sample has about 1,800,000 clones, with about 95% found just once. This sample stems from a study of shared clonotypes between healthy human individuals. Study information: Three CD4 naive, three CD4 memory, two CD8 naive and one CD8 memory plate were used per donor. Points from the study as a whole: Non-shared clonotypes had lower generation probabilities than those shared by all four donors.

Sequences were obtained from naive CD8+ T cells sorted from blood. The sequence derives from a man younger than 30 in good health.

CDR3: CASSFAIAGGPYEQYF. As DNA, the CDR3 is TGTGCCAGCAGTTTCGCCATAGCGGGAGGGCCTTACGAGCAGTACTTC. The rearrangement joins TRBV6-5 to TRBJ2-7; 11 bases are a match to TRBD2. CDR1 MNHEY and CDR2 SVGAGI come from the germline V gene. The V segment lost 4 bases and the J segment 4 bases; nucleotides outside the gene matches: 9. The CDR3 sequence is 16 residues long.